This T cell receptor beta chain was observed in a study of T cell repertoires in cytomegalovirus infection. Background on the study: Recently described HLA-C-restricted plus well-studied HLA-B-restricted CMV epitopes were used. The public TCR beta signatures pointed to both CMV infection and matching HLA type. Study-wide findings and caveats: Totalled public TCR beta family frequency picked out people who carried CMV plus the relevant HLA. Clonotype analysis showed dominance of the ex vivo response by HLA-C-restricted CMV-specific TCR beta clonotypes.

Via MiXCR, TCRdb re-called the reads, giving one row per CDR3 protein. The sample records tens of thousands of distinct CDR3 sequences, more than 40% being singletons. Germline-derived CDR1 and CDR2 are SGHAT and FQDESV (reference sequence). The V end lost 1 base, the J end lost 4 bases, and 11 bases lay between the germline ends. The CDR3 consists of 15 residues. A word on this clonotype: Its antigen is as yet unknown.

The sequences come from CD8+ T cells from cultured PBMCs, collected from culture after CMV antigen stimulation. This clonotype was sampled from a human donor in good health (CMV status not recorded). Some clones in this sample may be carry-over from other donors' samples. V usage is TRBV11-1 and J usage is TRBJ2-1; D is uncertain. The CDR3 protein is CASSLDTRTYNEQFF. CDR3 in DNA: TGTGCCAGCAGCTTAGACACTCGTACATACAATGAGCAGTTCTTC.